This section outlines one TCR beta chain sequence together with its context. The sample belongs to a study of blood T cell repertoires in COVID-19. Across the whole study: Italy, Spain and the United States were the sources of the convalescent and acute COVID-19 samples.

Profiling relied on immunoSEQ multiplex PCR, and the TCRdb table lists in-frame clones only, not all of them. The sample has about 400,000 clones; 89% are singletons. Trimming took 6 bases from V and 0 from J; bases not matched to a gene: 4. The germline gives CDR1 MNHEY, CDR2 SMNVEV (reference sequence). This CDR3 contains 15 residues. This receptor was obtained from a woman aged 30 to 39 who had recovered from COVID-19. The rearrangement uses TRBV27 and TRBJ2-2; TRBD2 agrees at 7 bases. What was sequenced was PBMCs or T cells enriched from blood (not recorded which). CDR3 protein: CASSPGLTNTGELFF. In nucleotides, the CDR3 is TGTGCCAGCAGCCCGGGACTAACGAACACCGGGGAGCTGTTTTTT.